This T cell receptor beta chain was obtained from a study of cytomegalovirus exposure and HLA in healthy donors. Whole-study results and caveats: In a later analysis, DRB1 alleles had the most associated TCRs; HLA-C alleles the fewest.

Germline assignment: CDR1 SQVTM and CDR2 ANQGSEA. Trimming removed 4 bases at V and 0 bases at J, with 12 bases between. This CDR3 is 14 amino acids long. Points on this clone: Its specificity is unknown.

The study ran its PCR with 60 Vbeta and 13 Jbeta primers. Method: immunoSEQ multiplex PCR; TCRdb's copy keeps in-frame clones and lacks some. The table records roughly 130,000 clones, roughly four fifths of them present only once. The chain recombines TRBV29-1 with TRBJ1-1; the D gene is possibly TRBD1 (5 bases). Sequenced: PBMCs. The origin of this receptor is a woman between 50 and 59 years old in good health and CMV-seropositive. DNA of the CDR3: TGCAGCGTTGGTCGGGCAGGGCTGAACACTGAAGCTTTCTTT. It codes for CSVGRAGLNTEAFF.